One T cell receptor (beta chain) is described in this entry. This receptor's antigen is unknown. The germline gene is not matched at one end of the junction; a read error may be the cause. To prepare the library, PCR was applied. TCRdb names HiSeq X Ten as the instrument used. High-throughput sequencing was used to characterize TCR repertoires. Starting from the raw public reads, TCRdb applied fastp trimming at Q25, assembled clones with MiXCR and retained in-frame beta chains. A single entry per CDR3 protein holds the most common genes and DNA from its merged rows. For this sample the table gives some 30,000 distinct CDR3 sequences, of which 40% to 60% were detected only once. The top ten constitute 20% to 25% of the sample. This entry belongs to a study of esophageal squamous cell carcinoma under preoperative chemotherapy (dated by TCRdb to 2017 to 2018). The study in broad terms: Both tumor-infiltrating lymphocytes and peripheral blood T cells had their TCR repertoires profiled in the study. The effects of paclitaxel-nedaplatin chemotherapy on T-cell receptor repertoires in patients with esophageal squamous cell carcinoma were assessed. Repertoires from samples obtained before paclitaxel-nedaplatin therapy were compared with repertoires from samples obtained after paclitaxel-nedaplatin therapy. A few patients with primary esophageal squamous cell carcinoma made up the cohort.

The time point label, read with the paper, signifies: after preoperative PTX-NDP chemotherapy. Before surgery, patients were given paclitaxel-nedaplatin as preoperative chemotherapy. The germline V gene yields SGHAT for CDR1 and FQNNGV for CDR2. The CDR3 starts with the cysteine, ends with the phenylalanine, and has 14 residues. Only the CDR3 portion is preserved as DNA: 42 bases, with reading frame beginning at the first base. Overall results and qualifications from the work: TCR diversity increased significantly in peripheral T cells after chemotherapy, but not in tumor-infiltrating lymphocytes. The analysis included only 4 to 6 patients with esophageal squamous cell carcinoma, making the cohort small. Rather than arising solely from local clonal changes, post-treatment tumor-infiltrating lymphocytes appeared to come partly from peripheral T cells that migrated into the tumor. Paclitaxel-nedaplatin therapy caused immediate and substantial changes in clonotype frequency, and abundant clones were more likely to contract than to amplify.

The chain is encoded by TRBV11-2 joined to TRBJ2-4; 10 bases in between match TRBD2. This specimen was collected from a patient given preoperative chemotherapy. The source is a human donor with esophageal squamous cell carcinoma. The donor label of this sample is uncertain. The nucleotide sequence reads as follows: TGTGGCAGCAGCGGGGGGGGGGCCCAAAACACTCAGTACTTC. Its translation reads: CGSSGGGAQNTQYF.